A single sample is the source of the 24 T cell receptor beta chains below, sequenced in a study of post-analysis software for immune sequencing data. Overall study findings and caveats: Patients carried several TRBV segments more frequently than controls did, and TRBV5-6, TRBV5-1 and TRBV20-1 were among them.

Their antigens are not known. TCR beta libraries were prepared from cDNA with unique molecular identifiers. MiXCR, run by TCRdb on the PCR reads, gives a single entry per CDR3 protein. The sample lists 650,000 to 850,000 distinct CDR3 sequences, approximately 57% occurring once. Sequenced material: blood. These receptors came from a girl under 18 with multiple sclerosis.

In its sample, this clonotype was seen a few times. This chain connects TRBV6-4 to TRBJ1-2; no reliable D call. CDR1 is MRHNA, CDR2 SNTAGT, per germline. Trimming left V 0 bases short and J 6 bases short, with 5 bases between. The CDR3 loop spans 12 amino acids. The CDR3 DNA sequence: TGTGCCAGCAGTGACTCAAAGGATGGCTACACCTTC. This translates into CASSDSKDGYTF.

This clonotype has just a few counts. The gene calls are TRBV20-1 and TRBJ2-7, with a possible D match to TRBD2 (6 bases). In germline, CDR1 is DFQATT, CDR2 SNEGSKA (reference sequence). Trimming cost V 3 bases and J 0 bases, with 15 bases left between them. This CDR3 region has 15 residues. The CDR3 DNA follows: TGCAGTGCTAGTCCTAGCTGGGGGGACTCCTACGAGCAGTACTTC. This codes for CSASPSWGDSYEQYF.

The rearrangement links TRBV20-1 to TRBJ2-7; no reliable D call. The CDR3 loop spans 12 amino acids. V lost 4 bases and J lost 12, with 19 bases in between. CDR1 is DFQATT, CDR2 SNEGSKA, per germline (reference sequence). The CDR3 loop is CSAIPSRDGRYF. In DNA form, the CDR3 reads TGCAGTGCTATCCCCTCCCGAGACGGGCGGTACTTC.

The rearrangement joins TRBV2 to TRBJ2-1; D perhaps matches TRBD1 (5 bases). Deletions cut 6 bases from V and 0 bases from J, with 12 bases between. The CDR3 spans 15 residues. The germline CDR1 and CDR2 sequences are SNHLY and FYNNEI. DNA for the CDR3: TGTGCCAGCAGATCGGACACGAGCTCCTACAATGAGCAGTTCTTC. It encodes CASRSDTSSYNEQFF.

This chain's CDR3 is CASSLTSGRATNYEQYF. The CDR3, as DNA: TGCGCCAGCAGCTTGACTAGCGGGAGGGCTACGAACTACGAGCAGTACTTC. This chain uses TRBV5-1 with TRBJ2-7; 13 nucleotides agree with TRBD2. The V and J ends lost 1 base and 3 bases, in that order; junction bases with no gene match: 7. The germline V gene has CDR1 SGHRS and CDR2 YFSETQ. CDR3 length equals 17 residues.

On this clonotype: The conserved phenylalanine or tryptophan is not found at the CDR3 terminus, so this likely reflects a read error. The chain is built from TRBV29-1 and TRBJ2-7, with TRBD1 matching 7 bases. CDR1 is SQVTM, CDR2 ANQGSEA, per germline. The CDR3 covers 13 residues. The CDR3 loop is CSVSSGTAYEQYL. The CDR3 DNA is TGCAGTGTTTCCTCCGGGACAGCCTACGAGCAGTACCTC.

J is TRBJ1-2 and V is TRBV29-1; D may be TRBD1 (5 bases). Trimming shortened V by 1 base and J by 2 bases, and 5 bases separated the two germline ends. The CDR3 runs to 12 residues. Germline CDR1 SQVTM, CDR2 ANQGSEA. The CDR3, as DNA: TGCAGCGTTGAAGCAGGGAACTATGGCTACACCTTC. As protein: CSVEAGNYGYTF. The entire variable domain, with the rest obtained from reference TRBV29-1 and TRBJ1-2, is as follows: SAVISQKPSRDICQRGTSLTIQCQVDSQVTMMFWYRQQPGQSLTLIATANQGSEATYESGFVIDKFPISRPNLTFSTLTVSNMSPEDSSIYLCSVEAGNYGYTFGSGTRLTVV.

The table lists this clonotype with a count of one. This rearrangement joins TRBV5-1 to TRBJ2-3, with 13 bases matching TRBD2. Germline V gene lookup returns CDR1 SGHRS and CDR2 YFSETQ. This CDR3 is built from 17 residues. V was pared by 3 bases and J by 6 bases, with 10 bases of the junction left unmatched. The CDR3 is CASSSRLAGGPLDTQYF. The CDR3 DNA reads TGCGCCAGCAGCTCCCGACTAGCGGGAGGCCCCTTGGATACGCAGTATTTT.

V and J are TRBV7-2 and TRBJ1-1; 7 bases agree with TRBD1. CDR1 is SGHTA, CDR2 FQGNSA, per germline. After removal of 5 bases from V and 5 bases from J, the junction contained 8 bases not matched to a gene. The CDR3 consists of 14 residues. In nucleotides, the CDR3 is TGTGCCAGCAGCGAACAGACAGGGCGTACTGAAGCTTTCTTT. It codes for CASSEQTGRTEAFF. Full variable domain (missing parts from reference TRBV7-2 and TRBJ1-1): GAGVSQSPSNKVTEKGKDVELRCDPISGHTALYWYRQSLGQGLEFLIYFQGNSAPDKSGLPSDRFSAERTGGSVSTLTIQRTQQEDSAVYLCASSEQTGRTEAFFGQGTRLTVV.

This clonotype was found a few times. The CDR3 here is CAMGGQGGETQYF. The DNA of the CDR3 is TGTGCCATGGGAGGACAGGGGGGAGAGACCCAGTACTTC. This chain uses TRBV10-3 with TRBJ2-5; 10 nucleotides align to TRBD1. V gave up 9 bases and J gave up 4 bases; unmatched junction bases: 5. CDR3 length equals 13 residues. CDR1 ENHRY and CDR2 SYGVKD come from the germline V gene.

The DNA of the CDR3 is TGCAGTGCTAGAGTAGGTTTTATCACAGATACGCAGTATTTT. It is translated as CSARVGFITDTQYF. This chain joins TRBV20-1 and TRBJ2-3; no clear D gene. With 1 base removed from V and 2 bases from J, the gap between germline ends came to 10 bases. In germline, CDR1 is DFQATT, CDR2 SNEGSKA (reference sequence). The CDR3 has 14 amino acids.

J is TRBJ2-7 and V is TRBV10-2, with TRBD2 matching over 10 bases. Germline-derived CDR1 and CDR2 are WSHSY and SAAADI. V lost 7 bases, J lost 7 bases, and 10 bases stayed unmatched. The CDR3 runs to 14 residues. CDR3 loop: CASKREGQSLEQYF. Here the CDR3 DNA reads TGCGCCAGCAAGCGGGAGGGCCAATCTTTGGAGCAGTACTTC.

The sample holds a few counts of this clonotype. The rearrangement uses TRBV6-2 or TRBV6-3 and TRBJ2-4, with D unclear. Germline V gene data show CDR1 as MNHEY and CDR2 as SVGEGT. The CDR3 is 14 residues long. The V and J ends lost 7 bases and 0 bases respectively, with 10 bases between them. CDR3 amino acids: CASNLTPAKNIQYF. CDR3 nucleotides: TGTGCCAGCAACTTGACCCCAGCCAAAAACATTCAGTACTTC.

The chain couples TRBV20-1 to TRBJ2-3; D call uncertain. The CDR3 runs 14 residues. Trimming pared 6 bases from V and 6 bases from J, leaving 19 bases between. CDR1 is DFQATT and CDR2 is SNEGSKA in the germline V gene (reference sequence). CDR3 sequence (DNA): TGCAGTGCCGACATGGGTCCCGTTCCCGATACGCAGTATTTT. Protein sequence: CSADMGPVPDTQYF.

J is TRBJ2-5 and V is TRBV20-1, with D possibly TRBD2 on 7 matching bases. Trimming left V 6 bases short and J 4 bases short, with 18 bases between. There are 14 residues in the CDR3. The germline V gene encodes CDR1 DFQATT and CDR2 SNEGSKA (reference sequence). Here the CDR3 DNA reads TGCAGTGCCCGTCGTGGCGGGGGCGGAGAGACCCAGTACTTC. Translation: CSARRGGGGETQYF.

In the case of this clonotype: One end of the junction fails to match germline, which may point to a read error. This chain joins TRBV3-1 and TRBJ2-3; D gene unclear. Germline V gene data show CDR1 as LGHDT and CDR2 as YNNKEL (reference sequence). The CDR3 extends over 13 amino acids. The CDR3 region has the DNA TGTGCCTGCAGCCCACTCACGTCAGGAACGCAGTATTTT. Translating it yields CACSPLTSGTQYF.

The chain recombines TRBV7-2 with TRBJ2-7, with 7 bases identical to TRBD2. Germline values: CDR1 SGHTA, CDR2 FQGNSA. This CDR3 has 15 amino acids. J lost 7 bases, V lost 4 bases, and 13 bases had no gene match. CDR3 sequence: CASSSWGGTTGEQYF. The CDR3, as DNA: TGTGCCAGCAGCTCCTGGGGGGGAACAACGGGGGAGCAGTACTTC.

The chain joins TRBV29-1 to TRBJ2-5; 8 nucleotides line up with TRBD1. The length of the CDR3 is 11 residues. Trimming cost V 4 bases and J 11 bases; bases outside gene matches: 6. From germline, CDR1 is SQVTM and CDR2 ANQGSEA. CDR3 residues: CSVGTGMEQYF. CDR3 DNA sequence: TGCAGCGTTGGGACAGGGATGGAGCAGTACTTC.

This clonotype has just a few counts. The chain recombines TRBV20-1 with TRBJ2-7, with 9 bases that match TRBD2. V lost 1 base, J lost 4 bases, and 11 bases stayed unmatched. The CDR3 loop spans 16 amino acids. Germline V gene data show CDR1 as DFQATT and CDR2 as SNEGSKA (reference sequence). Here the CDR3 reads CSARGPPMTSGYEQYF. The CDR3 bases are TGCAGTGCTAGAGGTCCCCCCATGACTAGCGGATACGAGCAGTACTTC.

The V call is TRBV6-6, the J call TRBJ2-7, with 8 bases identical to TRBD2. The V gene's germline CDR1 is MNHNY and CDR2 SVGAGI (reference sequence). The CDR3 runs 15 residues. Losses at the gene ends were 5 bases for V and 4 bases for J; bases not matched to a gene: 10. Written as DNA, the CDR3 is TGTGCCAGCAGTCCCCGAGCGGGAGAGCGATACGAGCAGTACTTC. Encoded protein: CASSPRAGERYEQYF.

This chain connects TRBV6-5 to TRBJ2-1; 7 bases match TRBD2. The CDR3 runs to 15 residues. CDR1 and CDR2 from the germline V gene are MNHEY and SVGAGI. The V gene end was trimmed by 7 bases and the J gene end by 0 bases; junction bases not matched to a gene: 6. This CDR3 reads CASTGGGSSYNEQFF. CDR3 in DNA: TGTGCCAGCACGGGCGGGGGTAGCTCCTACAATGAGCAGTTCTTC.

The chain uses TRBV7-3 and TRBJ2-7, with D perhaps being TRBD1 or TRBD2 (5 bases each). The CDR3 loop spans 16 amino acids. CDR1 and CDR2 from the germline V gene are SGHTA and FQGTGA. The V gene lost 1 base and the J gene lost 2 bases, with 15 bases spanning the gap. The CDR3 sequence is CASSLSGGLLPYEQYF. CDR3 DNA sequence: TGTGCCAGCAGCTTAAGTGGGGGTCTACTCCCCTACGAGCAGTACTTC.

This clonotype was picked up a small number of times. This chain connects TRBV29-1 to TRBJ2-5, with 8 bases fitting TRBD1. The DNA end is more similar to TRBJ2-7, so the J call may be wrong. The CDR3 contains 13 residues. Germline CDR1 is SQVTM and CDR2 is ANQGSEA. In nucleotides, the CDR3 is TGCAGCGTTGTGGGGACAGGCCTCACCGAGCAGTACTTC. It encodes CSVVGTGLTEQYF.

The chain carries TRBV12-3 or TRBV12-4 and TRBJ2-3; 11 bases line up with TRBD2. V shed 7 bases and J 6 bases; nucleotides not matched to a gene: 12. This CDR3 contains 16 residues. The CDR3 DNA reads as TGTGCCAGCACCCTAGGGACTAGCGGTGGTTCGGATACGCAGTATTTT. Translating it yields CASTLGTSGGSDTQYF.